Detailed here is one T cell receptor (beta chain). No antigen is known for it. The junction differs from germline at one of its ends, possibly a read error. These data originate in a study of T cell repertoires in cytomegalovirus infection. Across the study: CMV infection together with matching HLA type was indicated by public TCR beta signatures.

Points from the study as a whole: Totalled public TCR beta family frequency picked out people who carried CMV plus the relevant HLA. The ex vivo response was dominated by HLA-C-restricted CMV-specific TCR beta clonotypes.

TCRdb redid the calling of the reads with MiXCR, one entry per CDR3 protein. Here the sample spans fewer than 250,000 distinct CDR3 sequences, around 12% being singletons. Specimen: PBMCs. The sequence derives from a human donor in good health (CMV status not recorded). Some clones in this sample may be carry-over from other donors' samples.

CDR3 sequence reads: CASSGSNQLQHF. CDR3 DNA sequence: TGTGCCAGTAGCGGATCAAATCAGCTCCAGCATTTT. The V gene is TRBV19, the J gene TRBJ1-5; D uncertain. Germline-derived CDR1 and CDR2 are LNHDA and SQIVND (reference sequence). The CDR3 sequence is 12 residues long.